Following are 2 T cell receptor beta chains from one sample sequenced in a study of T cell repertoires in cytomegalovirus infection. Via MiXCR, TCRdb re-called the reads, giving one row per CDR3 protein. Here the sample spans over 450,000 distinct CDR3 sequences, over 9% being singletons. Sample: PBMCs. These receptors all stem from a human donor in good health (CMV status not recorded). Some clones in this sample may be carry-over from other donors' samples.

In the case of this clonotype: Mismatch with germline at one junction end may stem from a read error. This chain uses TRBV27 with TRBJ2-3; TRBD2 aligns across 7 bases. The CDR3 loop spans 14 amino acids. CDR1 is MNHEY and CDR2 is SMNVEV in the germline V gene (reference sequence). CDR3 sequence reads: CASRFELAGDTQYF. The CDR3 region has the DNA TGTGCCAGCCGTTTTGAGTTAGCGGGAGATACGCAGTATTTT.

Details on this clonotype: At one end, the junction sequence differs from germline, possibly due to a read error. The chain uses TRBV29-1 and TRBJ2-3; perhaps TRBD1 as D (5 bases). This CDR3 comprises 11 residues. Germline loops: CDR1 SQVTM, CDR2 ANQGSEA. The CDR3: CSVQGSTDTHF. DNA for the CDR3: TGCAGCGTCCAGGGTAGCACAGATACGCATTTT.